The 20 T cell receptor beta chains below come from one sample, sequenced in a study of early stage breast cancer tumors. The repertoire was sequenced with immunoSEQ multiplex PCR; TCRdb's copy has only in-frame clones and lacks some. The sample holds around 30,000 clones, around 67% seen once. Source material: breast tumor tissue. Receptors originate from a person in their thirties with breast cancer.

For the CDR3, the DNA is TGTGCCAGTAGTATCCGCAGGGTACCTGAAGCTTTCTTT. It translates to CASSIRRVPEAFF. This sequence joins TRBV19 and TRBJ1-1; TRBD1 might be the D (5 bases). V gave up 3 bases and J gave up 6 bases, with 11 bases separating them. The length of the CDR3 is 13 residues. The germline V gene has CDR1 LNHDA and CDR2 SQIVND (reference sequence). Based on the CDR3 plus reference TRBV19 and TRBJ1-1, the full variable domain is DGGITQSPKYLFRKEGQNVTLSCEQNLNHDAMYWYRQDPGQGLRLIYYSQIVNDFQKGDIAEGYSVSREKKESFPLTVTSAQKNPTAFYLCASSIRRVPEAFFGQGTRLTVV.

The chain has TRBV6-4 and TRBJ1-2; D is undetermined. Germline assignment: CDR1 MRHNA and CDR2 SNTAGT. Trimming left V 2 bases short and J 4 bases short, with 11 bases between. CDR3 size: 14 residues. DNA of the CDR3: TGTGCCAGCAGTGACGATTTCCAAACCTATGGCTACACCTTC. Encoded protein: CASSDDFQTYGYTF.

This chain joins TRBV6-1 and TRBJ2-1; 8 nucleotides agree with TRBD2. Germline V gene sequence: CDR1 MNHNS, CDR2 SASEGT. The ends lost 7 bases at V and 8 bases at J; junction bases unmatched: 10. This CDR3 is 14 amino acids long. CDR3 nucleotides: TGTGCCAGCATTCAAGCGGGAGTCGGGTATGAGCAGTTCTTC. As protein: CASIQAGVGYEQFF.

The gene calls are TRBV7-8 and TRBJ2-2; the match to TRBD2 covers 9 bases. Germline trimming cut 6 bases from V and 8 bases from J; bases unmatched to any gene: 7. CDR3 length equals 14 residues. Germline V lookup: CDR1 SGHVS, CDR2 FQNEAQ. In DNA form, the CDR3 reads TGTGCCAGCAGGGTAGCGGGAGTCTCTGGGGAGCTGTTTTTT. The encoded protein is CASRVAGVSGELFF.

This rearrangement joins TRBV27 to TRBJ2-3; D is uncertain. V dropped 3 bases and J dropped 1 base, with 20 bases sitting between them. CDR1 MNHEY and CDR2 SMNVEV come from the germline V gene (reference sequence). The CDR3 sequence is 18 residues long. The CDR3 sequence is CASSLGSLGGFGTDTQYF. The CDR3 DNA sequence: TGTGCCAGCAGTTTGGGAAGTCTCGGTGGATTCGGCACAGATACGCAGTATTTT.

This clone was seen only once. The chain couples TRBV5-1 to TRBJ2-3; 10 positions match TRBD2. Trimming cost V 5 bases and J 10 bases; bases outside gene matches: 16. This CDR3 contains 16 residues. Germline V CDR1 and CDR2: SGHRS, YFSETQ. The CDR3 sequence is CASSEAGGPILHPQYF. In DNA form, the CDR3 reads TGCGCCAGCAGTGAAGCGGGAGGGCCAATACTACACCCGCAGTATTTT. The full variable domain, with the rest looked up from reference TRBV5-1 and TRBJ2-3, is KAGVTQTPRYLIKTRGQQVTLSCSPISGHRSVSWYQQTPGQGLQFLFEYFSETQRNKGNFPGRFSGRQFSNSRSEMNVSTLELGDSALYLCASSEAGGPILHPQYFGPGTRLTVL.

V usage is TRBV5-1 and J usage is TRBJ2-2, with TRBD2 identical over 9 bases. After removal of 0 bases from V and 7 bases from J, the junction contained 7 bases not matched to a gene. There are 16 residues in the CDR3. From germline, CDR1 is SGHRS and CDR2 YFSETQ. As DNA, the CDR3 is TGCGCCAGCAGCTTGGTGTTAGCGGGGGCTGACGGGGAGCTGTTTTTT. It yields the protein CASSLVLAGADGELFF.

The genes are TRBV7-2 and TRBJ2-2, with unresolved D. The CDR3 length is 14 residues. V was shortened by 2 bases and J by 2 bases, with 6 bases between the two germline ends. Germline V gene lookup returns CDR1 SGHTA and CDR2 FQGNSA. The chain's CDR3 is CASSLMINTGELFF. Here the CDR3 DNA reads TGTGCCAGCAGCTTAATGATCAACACCGGGGAGCTGTTTTTT.

Here the CDR3 DNA reads TGTGCCATCAGTGACCCAGGGGTCTCATCGGAGGATGAGCAGTTCTTC. This gives the protein CAISDPGVSSEDEQFF. This chain links TRBV10-3 with TRBJ2-1; perhaps TRBD1 as D (6 bases). There are 16 residues in the CDR3. The germline CDR1 and CDR2 sequences are ENHRY and SYGVKD. With 3 bases removed from V and 8 bases from J, the gap between germline ends came to 20 bases.

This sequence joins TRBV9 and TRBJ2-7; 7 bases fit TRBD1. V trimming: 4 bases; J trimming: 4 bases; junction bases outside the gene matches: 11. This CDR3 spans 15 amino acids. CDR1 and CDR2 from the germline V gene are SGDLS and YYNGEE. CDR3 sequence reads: CASSRQGDPRYEQYF. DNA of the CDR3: TGTGCCAGCAGCCGACAGGGCGACCCGCGGTACGAGCAGTACTTC.

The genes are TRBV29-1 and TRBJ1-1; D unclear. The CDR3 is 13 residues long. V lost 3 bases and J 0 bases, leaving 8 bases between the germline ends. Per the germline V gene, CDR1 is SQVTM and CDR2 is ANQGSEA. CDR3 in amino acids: CSVEVQLNTEAFF. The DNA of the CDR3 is TGCAGCGTTGAGGTACAGCTGAACACTGAAGCTTTCTTT.

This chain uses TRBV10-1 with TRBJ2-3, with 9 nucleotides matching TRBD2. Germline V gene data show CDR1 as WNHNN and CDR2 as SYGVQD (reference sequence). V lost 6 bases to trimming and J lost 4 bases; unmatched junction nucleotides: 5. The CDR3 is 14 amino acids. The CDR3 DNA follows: TGCGCCAGCAGCATAGCGGGAGCGGCAGATACGCAGTATTTT. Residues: CASSIAGAADTQYF.

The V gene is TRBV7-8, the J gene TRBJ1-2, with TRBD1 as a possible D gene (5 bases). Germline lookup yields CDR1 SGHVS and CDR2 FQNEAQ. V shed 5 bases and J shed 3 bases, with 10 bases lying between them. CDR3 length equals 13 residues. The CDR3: CASSRRGDYGYTF. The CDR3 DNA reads TGTGCCAGCAGCCGACGGGGGGACTATGGCTACACCTTC. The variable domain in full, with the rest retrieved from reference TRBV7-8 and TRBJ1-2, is GAGVSQSPRYKVAKRGQDVALRCDPISGHVSLFWYQQALGQGPEFLTYFQNEAQLDKSGLPSDRFFAERPEGSVSTLKIQRTQQEDSAVYLCASSRRGDYGYTFGSGTRLTVV.

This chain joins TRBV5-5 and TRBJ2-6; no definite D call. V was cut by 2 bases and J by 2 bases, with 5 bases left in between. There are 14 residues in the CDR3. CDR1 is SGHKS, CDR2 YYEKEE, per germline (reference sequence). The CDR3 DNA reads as TGTGCCAGCAGCTTACGGACTGGGGCCAACGTCCTGACTTTC. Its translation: CASSLRTGANVLTF.

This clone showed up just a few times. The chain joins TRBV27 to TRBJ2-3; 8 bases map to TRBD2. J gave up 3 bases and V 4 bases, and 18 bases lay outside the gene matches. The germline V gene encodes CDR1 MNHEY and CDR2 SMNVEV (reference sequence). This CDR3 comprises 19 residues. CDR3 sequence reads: CASSSWRAGEGRSTDTQYF. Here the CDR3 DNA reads TGTGCCAGCAGTTCCTGGAGAGCGGGAGAAGGACGTTCGACAGATACGCAGTATTTT.

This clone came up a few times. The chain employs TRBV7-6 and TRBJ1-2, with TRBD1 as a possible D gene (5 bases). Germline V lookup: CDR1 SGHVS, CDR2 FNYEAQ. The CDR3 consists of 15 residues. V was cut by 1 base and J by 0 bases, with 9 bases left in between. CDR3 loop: CASSLGQFSNYGYTF. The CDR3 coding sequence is TGTGCCAGCAGCTTAGGACAGTTCTCTAACTATGGCTACACCTTC.

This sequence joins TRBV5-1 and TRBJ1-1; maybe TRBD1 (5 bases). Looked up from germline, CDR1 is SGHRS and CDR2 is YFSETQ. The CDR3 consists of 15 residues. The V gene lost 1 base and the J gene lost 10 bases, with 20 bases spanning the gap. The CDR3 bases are TGCGCCAGCAGCTTGACCACGTCTGGCAGGGAAGGAGCTTTCTTT. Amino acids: CASSLTTSGREGAFF.

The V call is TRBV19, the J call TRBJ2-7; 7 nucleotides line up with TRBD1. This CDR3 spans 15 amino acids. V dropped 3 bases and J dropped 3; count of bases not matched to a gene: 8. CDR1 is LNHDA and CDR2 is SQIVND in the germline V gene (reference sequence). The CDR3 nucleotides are TGTGCCAGTAGTATTATGTGGGACAGTCGCTACGAGCAGTACTTC. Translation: CASSIMWDSRYEQYF.

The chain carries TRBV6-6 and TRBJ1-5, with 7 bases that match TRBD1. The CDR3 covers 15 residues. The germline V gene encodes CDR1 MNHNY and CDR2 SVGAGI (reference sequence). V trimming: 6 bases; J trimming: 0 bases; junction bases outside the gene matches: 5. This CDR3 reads CASRLTGISNQPQHF. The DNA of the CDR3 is TGTGCCAGCAGACTGACAGGGATTAGCAATCAGCCCCAGCATTTT.

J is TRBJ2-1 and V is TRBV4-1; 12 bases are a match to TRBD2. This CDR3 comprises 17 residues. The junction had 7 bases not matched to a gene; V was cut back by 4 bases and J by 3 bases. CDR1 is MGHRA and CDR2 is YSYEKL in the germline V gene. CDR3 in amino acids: CASSLRTSGTDYNEQFF. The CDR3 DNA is TGCGCCAGCAGCCTTCGGACTAGCGGGACTGACTACAATGAGCAGTTCTTC.